This T cell receptor beta chain was found in a study of response to subunit inactivated influenza vaccine. Whole-study findings and limits: The authors put forward the suggestion that each seasonal influenza vaccination may bring in only a limited number of new T cells.

Only a few counts were recorded for this clonotype. Antigen unknown. CDR1 is MNHEY, CDR2 SVGEGT, per germline. V was shortened by 5 bases and J by 3 bases, with 8 bases between the two germline ends. This CDR3 contains 13 residues. TCRdb fed the RT-PCR reads into MiXCR, producing one record per CDR3 protein. The repertoire holds roughly 700,000 distinct CDR3 sequences, with more than 15% as singletons. The sequencing used PBMCs from blood, collected about 11 days after vaccination. This TCR came from a man between 50 and 59 years old who received an inactivated influenza vaccine. The chain employs TRBV6-2 or TRBV6-3 and TRBJ1-5, with D uncertain. CDR3 nucleotide sequence: TGTGCCAGCAGTGAGAACACCAATCAGCCCCAGCATTTT. Protein: CASSENTNQPQHF.